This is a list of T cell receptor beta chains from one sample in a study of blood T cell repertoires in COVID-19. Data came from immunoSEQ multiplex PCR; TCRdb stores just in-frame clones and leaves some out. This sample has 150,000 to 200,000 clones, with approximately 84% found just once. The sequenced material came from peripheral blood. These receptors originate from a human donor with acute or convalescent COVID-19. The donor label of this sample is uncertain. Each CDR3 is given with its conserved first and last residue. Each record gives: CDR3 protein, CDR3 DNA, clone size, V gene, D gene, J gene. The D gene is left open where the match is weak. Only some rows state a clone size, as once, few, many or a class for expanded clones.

CDR3 protein: CASSINYNEQFF
CDR3 DNA: TGTGCCAGCAGTATTAACTACAATGAGCAGTTCTTC
clone size: .
V gene: TRBV28
D gene: .
J gene: TRBJ2-1

CDR3 protein: CASSYSNGEYEQYF
CDR3 DNA: TGTGCCAGCAGTTACTCGAACGGGGAGTACGAGCAGTACTTC
clone size: .
V gene: TRBV6-5
D gene: .
J gene: TRBJ2-7

CDR3 protein: CASSFTGGVGSEAFF
CDR3 DNA: TGTGCCAGCAGCTTTACAGGGGGAGTAGGATCTGAAGCTTTCTTT
clone size: few
V gene: TRBV7-2
D gene: TRBD1
J gene: TRBJ1-1

CDR3 protein: CASNGQNQPQHF
CDR3 DNA: TGTGCCAGCAATGGACAGAATCAGCCCCAGCATTTT
clone size: .
V gene: TRBV2
D gene: .
J gene: TRBJ1-5

CDR3 protein: CASSYGTGAYEQYF
CDR3 DNA: TGTGCCAGCAGTTACGGGACAGGGGCCTACGAGCAGTACTTC
clone size: .
V gene: TRBV6-6
D gene: TRBD1
J gene: TRBJ2-7

CDR3 protein: CASRTGGQGYTF
CDR3 DNA: TGTGCCAGCAGGACAGGGGGCCAAGGCTACACCTTC
clone size: .
V gene: TRBV2
D gene: TRBD1
J gene: TRBJ1-2

CDR3 protein: CASSSLSRDRGFSFF
CDR3 DNA: TGTGCCAGCAGCTCCCTGTCCCGGGACAGGGGGTTTTCTTTCTTT
clone size: .
V gene: TRBV7-9
D gene: TRBD1
J gene: TRBJ1-1

CDR3 protein: CASSPDSTGELFF
CDR3 DNA: TGTGCCAGCAGCCCGGACAGCACCGGGGAGCTGTTTTTT
clone size: .
V gene: TRBV6-5
D gene: .
J gene: TRBJ2-2

CDR3 protein: CASSLGYREGEQFF
CDR3 DNA: TGTGCCAGCAGCTTAGGCTACAGGGAGGGTGAGCAGTTCTTC
clone size: .
V gene: TRBV7-9
D gene: .
J gene: TRBJ2-1

CDR3 protein: CASSLSPGGNQPQHF
CDR3 DNA: TGTGCCAGCAGCTTATCCCCAGGGGGGAATCAGCCCCAGCATTTT
clone size: .
V gene: TRBV11-2
D gene: TRBD1
J gene: TRBJ1-5

CDR3 protein: CSVGSRSGRAGETQYF
CDR3 DNA: TGCAGCGTTGGGTCGCGGAGCGGGAGGGCCGGAGAGACCCAGTACTTC
clone size: .
V gene: TRBV29-1
D gene: TRBD2
J gene: TRBJ2-5

CDR3 protein: CASSSKDRGNYEQYF
CDR3 DNA: TGCGCCAGCAGTTCAAAGGACAGGGGCAACTACGAGCAGTACTTC
clone size: .
V gene: TRBV5-1
D gene: TRBD1
J gene: TRBJ2-7

CDR3 protein: CASSEQGALPYEQYF
CDR3 DNA: TGTGCCAGCAGTGAACAGGGCGCTCTACCCTACGAGCAGTACTTC
clone size: few
V gene: TRBV2
D gene: .
J gene: TRBJ2-7

CDR3 protein: CATSDLGRGKNTGELFF
CDR3 DNA: TGTGCCACCAGTGATTTGGGCAGGGGTAAGAACACCGGGGAGCTGTTTTTT
clone size: .
V gene: TRBV24-1
D gene: .
J gene: TRBJ2-2

CDR3 protein: CASSEFPPLDSSSYEQYF
CDR3 DNA: TGTGCCAGCAGTGAATTCCCCCCACTGGACAGTAGCTCCTACGAGCAGTACTTC
clone size: once
V gene: TRBV2
D gene: .
J gene: TRBJ2-7

CDR3 protein: CASSSGVPNNSPLHF
CDR3 DNA: .
clone size: .
V gene: TRBV28
D gene: .
J gene: TRBJ1-6

CDR3 protein: CAWSATSGRRTGELFF
CDR3 DNA: TGTGCCTGGAGTGCAACTAGCGGGAGAAGGACCGGGGAGCTGTTTTTT
clone size: .
V gene: TRBV30
D gene: TRBD2
J gene: TRBJ2-2

CDR3 protein: CASSQDGRRGPTNEKLFF
CDR3 DNA: TGTGCCAGCAGCCAAGATGGCCGCAGGGGTCCGACTAATGAAAAACTGTTTTTT
clone size: few
V gene: TRBV3-1/TRBV3-2
D gene: .
J gene: TRBJ1-4

CDR3 protein: CAIGDRVLSPLHF
CDR3 DNA: TGTGCCATCGGAGACAGGGTTCTTTCACCCCTCCACTTT
clone size: .
V gene: TRBV10-3
D gene: TRBD1
J gene: TRBJ1-6

CDR3 protein: CASRSRTRTDTQYF
CDR3 DNA: TGTGCCAGCAGATCCCGGACTCGCACAGATACGCAGTATTTT
clone size: .
V gene: TRBV28
D gene: .
J gene: TRBJ2-3

CDR3 protein: CASSLLALSEQFF
CDR3 DNA: TGTGCCAGCAGTCTACTAGCCCTTAGTGAGCAGTTCTTC
clone size: .
V gene: TRBV6-5
D gene: .
J gene: TRBJ2-1

CDR3 protein: CASSENSRVETQYF
CDR3 DNA: TGTGCCAGCAGTGAGAATTCTCGGGTGGAGACCCAGTACTTC
clone size: .
V gene: TRBV2
D gene: .
J gene: TRBJ2-5

CDR3 protein: CASSLQGSGQPQHF
CDR3 DNA: TGCGCCAGCAGCTTACAGGGGTCTGGTCAGCCCCAGCATTTT
clone size: .
V gene: TRBV5-1
D gene: TRBD1
J gene: TRBJ1-5

CDR3 protein: CAISALLADNEQFF
CDR3 DNA: TGTGCCATCAGTGCCTTACTAGCGGACAATGAGCAGTTCTTC
clone size: .
V gene: TRBV10-3
D gene: TRBD2
J gene: TRBJ2-1

CDR3 protein: CASSPDSGGELFF
CDR3 DNA: TGTGCCAGCAGTCCTGACTCCGGAGGGGAGCTGTTTTTT
clone size: few
V gene: TRBV5-4
D gene: .
J gene: TRBJ2-2

CDR3 protein: CASSARTGGKAKNIQYF
CDR3 DNA: TGTGCCAGCAGTGCCAGGACAGGAGGAAAAGCCAAAAACATTCAGTACTTC
clone size: .
V gene: TRBV25-1
D gene: TRBD1
J gene: TRBJ2-4

CDR3 protein: CASKRGRKVNTEAFF
CDR3 DNA: TGTGCCAGCAAGCGGGGCAGGAAAGTGAACACTGAAGCTTTCTTT
clone size: .
V gene: TRBV6-5
D gene: .
J gene: TRBJ1-1

CDR3 protein: CASSMANEAFF
CDR3 DNA: TGTGCCAGTAGTATGGCAAATGAAGCTTTCTTT
clone size: .
V gene: TRBV19
D gene: .
J gene: TRBJ1-1

CDR3 protein: CASSLLYGQGASGYTF
CDR3 DNA: TGTGCCAGCAGTTTGCTCTACGGACAGGGGGCAAGTGGCTACACCTTC
clone size: .
V gene: TRBV28
D gene: TRBD1
J gene: TRBJ1-2

CDR3 protein: CASSLDSGNYGYTF
CDR3 DNA: TGTGCCAGCAGCTTAGACAGCGGCAACTATGGCTACACCTTC
clone size: .
V gene: TRBV7-2
D gene: .
J gene: TRBJ1-2

CDR3 protein: CASSLIAGTDTQYF
CDR3 DNA: TGTGCCAGCAGCTTAATTGCGGGCACAGATACGCAGTATTTT
clone size: few
V gene: TRBV7-3
D gene: .
J gene: TRBJ2-3

CDR3 protein: CASGALPPNYGYTF
CDR3 DNA: TGTGCCAGCGGGGCCCTACCCCCTAACTATGGCTACACCTTC
clone size: .
V gene: TRBV2
D gene: .
J gene: TRBJ1-2

CDR3 protein: CAWSTSGGRNQPQHF
CDR3 DNA: .
clone size: .
V gene: TRBV30
D gene: .
J gene: TRBJ1-5

CDR3 protein: CAWTRLAGRETQYF
CDR3 DNA: TGTGCCTGGACGCGACTAGCGGGGAGGGAGACCCAGTACTTC
clone size: .
V gene: TRBV30
D gene: TRBD2
J gene: TRBJ2-5

CDR3 protein: CASSLGQGLYF
CDR3 DNA: TGTGCCAGCAGCCTAGGGCAGGGGTTGTACTTC
clone size: .
V gene: TRBV7-2
D gene: .
J gene: TRBJ2-7

CDR3 protein: CASSQESGGRSAFF
CDR3 DNA: TGTGCCAGCAGCCAAGAGTCAGGGGGGAGGTCGGCTTTCTTT
clone size: .
V gene: TRBV3-1/TRBV3-2
D gene: TRBD1
J gene: TRBJ1-1

CDR3 protein: CSVGGTGTDTQYF
CDR3 DNA: TGCAGCGTGGGCGGGACAGGCACAGATACGCAGTATTTT
clone size: .
V gene: TRBV29-1
D gene: .
J gene: TRBJ2-3

CDR3 protein: CASSQEEREGRKTQYF
CDR3 DNA: TGTGCCAGCAGCCAAGAAGAGCGGGAGGGGAGGAAGACCCAGTACTTC
clone size: .
V gene: TRBV3-1/TRBV3-2
D gene: TRBD2
J gene: TRBJ2-5

CDR3 protein: CASSVGASGEYEQYF
CDR3 DNA: TGTGCCAGCAGCGTAGGAGCTAGCGGAGAGTACGAGCAGTACTTC
clone size: .
V gene: TRBV9
D gene: TRBD2
J gene: TRBJ2-7

CDR3 protein: CASSDRLAGARKFF
CDR3 DNA: TGTGCCAGCAGTGATCGGCTAGCGGGAGCTAGAAAGTTCTTC
clone size: .
V gene: TRBV6-1
D gene: TRBD2
J gene: TRBJ2-1

CDR3 protein: CASSLGRNQETQYF
CDR3 DNA: TGCGCCAGCAGCTTGGGCAGGAACCAAGAGACCCAGTACTTC
clone size: .
V gene: TRBV5-1
D gene: .
J gene: TRBJ2-5

CDR3 protein: CASSQVSSGTTDTQYF
CDR3 DNA: TGTGCCAGCAGCCAAGTCTCAAGCGGGACCACAGATACGCAGTATTTT
clone size: .
V gene: TRBV4-2
D gene: TRBD2
J gene: TRBJ2-3

CDR3 protein: CASSETGGLVTGELFF
CDR3 DNA: TGCGCCAGCAGTGAGACAGGGGGTTTAGTCACCGGGGAGCTGTTTTTT
clone size: .
V gene: TRBV10-1
D gene: TRBD1
J gene: TRBJ2-2

CDR3 protein: CASSLYAGMHGYTF
CDR3 DNA: TGTGCCAGCAGCTTGTATGCAGGGATGCATGGCTACACCTTC
clone size: .
V gene: TRBV5-6
D gene: .
J gene: TRBJ1-2

CDR3 protein: CSATAEETQYF
CDR3 DNA: TGCAGTGCTACGGCGGAAGAGACCCAGTACTTC
clone size: .
V gene: TRBV20-1
D gene: .
J gene: TRBJ2-5

CDR3 protein: CSASQGQGAGTDTQYF
CDR3 DNA: TGCAGTGCTAGTCAGGGACAGGGGGCTGGCACAGATACGCAGTATTTT
clone size: .
V gene: TRBV20-1
D gene: TRBD1
J gene: TRBJ2-3

CDR3 protein: CASRYRGNQPQHF
CDR3 DNA: TGTGCCAGCAGGTACAGGGGAAATCAGCCCCAGCATTTT
clone size: .
V gene: TRBV2
D gene: TRBD1
J gene: TRBJ1-5

CDR3 protein: CATSTGDTGELFF
CDR3 DNA: TGTGCCACCAGCACCGGAGACACCGGGGAGCTGTTTTTT
clone size: .
V gene: TRBV15
D gene: .
J gene: TRBJ2-2

CDR3 protein: CASSQVGGATGELFF
CDR3 DNA: TGTGCCAGCAGCCAAGTAGGGGGGGCCACCGGGGAGCTGTTTTTT
clone size: few
V gene: TRBV14
D gene: .
J gene: TRBJ2-2

CDR3 protein: CASSTTGDNSPLHF
CDR3 DNA: TGTGCCAGCAGTACGACAGGGGATAATTCACCCCTCCACTTT
clone size: .
V gene: TRBV6-6
D gene: TRBD1
J gene: TRBJ1-6

CDR3 protein: CASSPSGSRDNEQFF
CDR3 DNA: TGTGCCAGTAGTCCAAGCGGGAGTCGGGACAATGAGCAGTTCTTC
clone size: .
V gene: TRBV19
D gene: TRBD2
J gene: TRBJ2-1

CDR3 protein: CASSHDTGELFF
CDR3 DNA: TGTGCCAGTAGTCATGACACCGGGGAGCTGTTTTTT
clone size: once
V gene: TRBV19
D gene: .
J gene: TRBJ2-2

CDR3 protein: CASSPPGQLAGGQEKTQYF
CDR3 DNA: TGTGCCAGCTCACCACCCGGTCAACTAGCGGGAGGGCAGGAAAAGACCCAGTACTTC
clone size: few
V gene: TRBV18
D gene: TRBD2
J gene: TRBJ2-5

CDR3 protein: CATEGGGSSYEQYF
CDR3 DNA: TGTGCCACAGAGGGGGGCGGGAGCTCCTACGAGCAGTACTTC
clone size: .
V gene: TRBV15
D gene: .
J gene: TRBJ2-7